Detailed here is one T cell receptor (beta chain). The antigen remains undetermined. In the naive CD8 group, cells lacked CD45RO and were positively selected for CCR7, so terminally differentiated effector memory CD45RA+ cells were left out. TCRdb's copy holds only in-frame clones and misses some; the assay was immunoSEQ multiplex PCR. The data show around 2,000,000 clones, about 95% seen once. This sample stems from a study of shared clonotypes between healthy human individuals. Study-wide findings and caveats: Rarefaction analysis demonstrated incomplete sorted-subset sequencing notwithstanding large depth.

The clonotype originates from a man aged 18-30 years in good health. The sample comprised naive CD8+ T cells sorted from blood.

The CDR3 region has the DNA TGTGCCTGCCAAACTAGCGGGTACTACAATGAGCAGTTCTTC. This sequence encodes CACQTSGYYNEQFF. The chain is built from TRBV30 and TRBJ2-1; 9 positions match TRBD2. This CDR3 comprises 14 residues. V lost 6 bases and J lost 3; bases outside the gene matches: 6. CDR1 GTSNPN and CDR2 SVGIG come from the germline V gene (reference sequence). Supplemented by reference TRBV30 and TRBJ2-1, the full variable domain reads SQTIHQWPATLVQPVGSPLSLECTVEGTSNPNLYWYRQAAGRGLQLLFYSVGIGQISSEVPQNLSASRPQDRQFILSSKKLLLSDSGFYLCACQTSGYYNEQFFGPGTRLTVL.